Included here is one TCR beta chain sequence, with context. This specimen belongs to a study of blood T cell repertoires in COVID-19. As handled by the study authors: For nucleated cells, counts were estimated from reference gene primer amplification. Sequencing used immunoSEQ multiplex PCR; TCRdb keeps in-frame clones, though not all of them. Clone size and V and J calls were adopted from that table, with D and trimming inferred from the DNA. Of 300,000 to 400,000 clones listed, 65% to 85% were seen once; the top ten hold almost 3%. The sequenced sample was peripheral blood. This receptor was identified in a man aged 30 to 39 with active or convalescent COVID-19.

The CDR3 loop reads CAIRDGQGGNQPQHF. Written as DNA, the CDR3 is TGTGCCATCAGGGACGGACAGGGGGGCAATCAGCCCCAGCATTTT. The chain uses TRBV10-3 and TRBJ1-5; 10 bases match TRBD1. Germline CDR1 is ENHRY and CDR2 is SYGVKD. The CDR3 consists of 15 residues. Unmatched junction bases numbered 4, after V lost 6 bases and J lost 2 bases.